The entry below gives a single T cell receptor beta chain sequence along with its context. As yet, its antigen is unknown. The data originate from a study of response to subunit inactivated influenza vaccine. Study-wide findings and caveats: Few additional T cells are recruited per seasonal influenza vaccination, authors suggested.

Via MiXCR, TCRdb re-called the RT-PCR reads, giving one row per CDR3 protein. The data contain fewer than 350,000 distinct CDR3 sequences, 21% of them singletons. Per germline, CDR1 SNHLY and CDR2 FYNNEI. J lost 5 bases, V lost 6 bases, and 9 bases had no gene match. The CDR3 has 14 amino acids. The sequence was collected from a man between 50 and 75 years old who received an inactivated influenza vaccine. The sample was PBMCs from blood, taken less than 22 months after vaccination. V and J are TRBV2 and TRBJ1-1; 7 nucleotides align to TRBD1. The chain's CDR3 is CASSPVRGETEAFF. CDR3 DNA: TGTGCCAGCAGCCCGGTCAGGGGGGAAACTGAAGCTTTCTTT.